This T cell receptor (beta chain) comes out of a study of T cell repertoires in cytomegalovirus infection. The sample holds a few counts of this clonotype. Its target is unknown. Per germline, CDR1 MDHEN and CDR2 SYDVKM. The CDR3 has 14 residues. Trimming pared 6 bases from V and 5 bases from J, leaving 16 bases between. Notes on the study in general: What dominated the ex vivo response were HLA-C-restricted CMV-specific TCR beta clonotypes.

From the reads, TCRdb called clonotypes with MiXCR, one entry per CDR3 protein. The sample has about 150,000 distinct CDR3 sequences; less than 25% are singletons. This chain joins TRBV28 and TRBJ2-5; TRBD2 is a possible D gene (5 bases). Sequencing input: PBMCs. The receptor's source is a human donor in good health (CMV status not recorded). Some clones in this sample may be carry-over from other donors' samples. The CDR3 nucleotides read TGTGCCAGCAGCCTAGTGGACTCGGACGAGACCCAGTACTTC. Its protein product is CASSLVDSDETQYF. The whole variable domain, filled in from reference TRBV28 and TRBJ2-5, reads DVKVTQSSRYLVKRTGEKVFLECVQDMDHENMFWYRQDPGLGLRLIYFSYDVKMKEKGDIPEGYSVSREKKERFSLILESASTNQTSMYLCASSLVDSDETQYFGPGTRLLVL.